The next 16 T cell receptor beta chains were all read from a single sample in a study of blood T cell repertoires in COVID-19. Clones were sequenced by immunoSEQ multiplex PCR, and TCRdb holds only the in-frame ones, with some missing. Among roughly 150,000 clones, about 90% were seen once, and the ten largest hold 4%. Sample: PBMCs or T cells enriched from blood (not recorded which). The source is a woman aged 40 to 50 who had been exposed to COVID-19.

The chain has TRBV19 and TRBJ1-1, with unresolved D. There are 14 residues in the CDR3. V shed 5 bases and J shed 0 bases, with 10 bases lying between them. The V gene's germline CDR1 is LNHDA and CDR2 SQIVND (reference sequence). Written as DNA, the CDR3 is TGTGCCAGTAGTGGCAGATCCATGAACACTGAAGCTTTCTTT. Translating gives CASSGRSMNTEAFF.

The V call is TRBV28, the J call TRBJ1-1; D is uncertain. The V and J ends lost 5 bases and 2 bases respectively, with 12 bases between them. Germline CDR1 is MDHEN and CDR2 is SYDVKM. The CDR3 consists of 14 residues. CDR3 sequence: CASSQAGINTEAFF. The CDR3, as DNA: TGTGCCAGCAGTCAAGCGGGGATCAACACTGAAGCTTTCTTT.

The chain combines TRBV10-2 with TRBJ1-6; 9 bases are shared with TRBD1. V lost 6 bases to trimming and J lost 10 bases; unmatched junction nucleotides: 7. Germline-derived CDR1 and CDR2 are WSHSY and SAAADI. The CDR3 has 14 residues. The CDR3 coding sequence is TGCGCCAGCAGAGTCCGGGACAGGGACTCACCCCTCCACTTT. Its protein is CASRVRDRDSPLHF.

This clone has more than one count but fewer than ten. This rearrangement joins TRBV11-2 to TRBJ2-1, with D tentatively TRBD1 (6 bases). V dropped 6 bases and J dropped 9 bases, with 18 bases sitting between them. Germline loops: CDR1 SGHAT, CDR2 FQNNGV. The length of the CDR3 is 14 residues. This chain's CDR3 is CASSRDNLKGEQFF. For the CDR3, the DNA is TGTGCCAGCAGTCGGGACAATCTAAAGGGTGAGCAGTTCTTC.

CDR3: CASSTGTSGFNTDTQYF. CDR3 in DNA: TGTGCCAGCAGCACGGGGACTAGCGGGTTTAACACAGATACGCAGTATTTT. The chain couples TRBV13 to TRBJ2-3; 12 bases map to TRBD2. The CDR3 runs to 17 residues. V was pared by 5 bases and J by 2 bases, with 8 bases of the junction left unmatched. Germline loops: CDR1 PRHDT, CDR2 FYEKMQ (reference sequence).

This chain connects TRBV6-1 to TRBJ1-1; a weak D match, TRBD1 (5 bases). Trimming removed 3 bases from V and 4 bases from J, with 15 bases in between. CDR1 MNHNS and CDR2 SASEGT come from the germline V gene. The CDR3 runs 15 residues. The chain's CDR3 is CASSEPWGGATEAFF. CDR3 bases: TGTGCCAGCAGTGAGCCATGGGGGGGTGCCACTGAAGCTTTCTTT.

V is TRBV19 and J is TRBJ2-3, with 7 bases lining up with TRBD2. Trimming at V came to 2 bases and at J to 8 bases, leaving 1 base not matched to a gene. The CDR3 is made up of 12 amino acids. The germline V gene encodes CDR1 LNHDA and CDR2 SQIVND (reference sequence). CDR3 protein: CASSIKRGTQYF. CDR3 DNA: TGTGCCAGTAGTATAAAGCGGGGTACGCAGTATTTT.

V gene TRBV7-2 combines with J gene TRBJ2-5; 9 positions match TRBD1. This CDR3 spans 16 amino acids. CDR1 is SGHTA, CDR2 FQGNSA, per germline. Losses at the gene ends were 5 bases for V and 5 bases for J; bases not matched to a gene: 12. CDR3 region: CASSLSGGTGRETQYF. The CDR3 region has the DNA TGTGCCAGCAGCCTCTCAGGCGGGACAGGGAGGGAGACCCAGTACTTC.

The rearrangement links TRBV12-3 or TRBV12-4 to TRBJ1-5, with TRBD1 as a possible D gene (6 bases). This CDR3 region has 12 residues. V was shortened by 7 bases and J by 6 bases, with 10 bases between the two germline ends. DNA of the CDR3: TGTGCCAGCACCAGGGGAGCTCAGCCCCAGCATTTT. It translates to CASTRGAQPQHF.

The sample holds one count of this clone. This chain uses TRBV19 with TRBJ2-5; 11 bases match TRBD2. The ends lost 4 bases at V and 5 bases at J; junction bases unmatched: 9. Germline loops: CDR1 LNHDA, CDR2 SQIVND (reference sequence). The CDR3 runs to 16 residues. CDR3 nucleotides: TGTGCCAGTAGTAAACTAGCGGGAGTCCGGGGGGAGACCCAGTACTTC. Its protein is CASSKLAGVRGETQYF.

This clone was detected a few times. The V gene is TRBV15, the J gene TRBJ1-5, with D unresolved. This CDR3 region has 15 residues. Germline assignment: CDR1 LNHNV and CDR2 YYDKDF (reference sequence). V was cut by 5 bases and J by 2 bases, with 13 bases left in between. The CDR3 loop is CATSLTVSGNQPQHF. The CDR3 nucleotides are TGTGCCACCAGCTTAACAGTTAGTGGCAATCAGCCCCAGCATTTT.

This clone occurred once. The J gene is TRBJ2-5, the V gene TRBV13; 12 bases agree with TRBD2. Germline lookup yields CDR1 PRHDT and CDR2 FYEKMQ (reference sequence). The CDR3 runs 17 residues. With V trimmed by 2 bases and J by 5 bases, 9 bases remained unmatched. The CDR3 region has the DNA TGTGCCAGCAGCTTAAAACTAGCGGGGGGCCAAACCGAGACCCAGTACTTC. Its protein is CASSLKLAGGQTETQYF. The full variable domain, in which reference TRBV13 and TRBJ2-5 provide the parts outside the CDR3, is AAGVIQSPRHLIKEKRETATLKCYPIPRHDTVYWYQQGPGQDPQFLISFYEKMQSDKGSIPDRFSAQQFSDYHSELNMSSLELGDSALYFCASSLKLAGGQTETQYFGPGTRLLVL.

This rearrangement joins TRBV2 to TRBJ1-5, with TRBD1 as a possible D gene (5 bases). Germline CDR1 reads SNHLY; CDR2 reads FYNNEI. CDR3 size: 15 residues. The V end was cut by 4 bases, the J end by 2 bases, with 12 bases between. CDR3 bases: TGTGCCAGCAGTGGTTTCAGGGTCGGCAATCAGCCCCAGCATTTT. This encodes CASSGFRVGNQPQHF.

The chain recombines TRBV19 with TRBJ2-1, with 11 bases fitting TRBD2. This CDR3 spans 16 amino acids. Germline V gives CDR1 LNHDA, CDR2 SQIVND (reference sequence). Trimming removed 3 bases from V and 9 bases from J; junction bases left unmatched: 10. CDR3 in amino acids: CASSILSGGGPGEQFF. Written as DNA, the CDR3 is TGTGCCAGTAGTATCCTTAGCGGGGGGGGCCCGGGTGAGCAGTTCTTC.

The rearrangement links TRBV7-3 to TRBJ2-5; 9 bases align to TRBD2. Germline CDR1 and CDR2: SGHTA and FQGTGA. The CDR3 length is 14 residues. The V and J ends lost 5 bases and 4 bases, in that order; junction bases with no gene match: 5. CDR3 nucleotides: TGTGCCAGCAGCCTCGGGACTAGCAGAGAGACCCAGTACTTC. It translates to CASSLGTSRETQYF.

The table lists this clone with a count of one. V is TRBV29-1 and J is TRBJ1-5; D remains unclear. CDR3 length: 13 residues. Germline CDR1 is SQVTM and CDR2 is ANQGSEA. Trimming took 3 bases from V and 4 from J, leaving 10 bases between them. CDR3 DNA sequence: TGCAGCGTTGACGCGGGAGGTAATCAGCCCCAGCATTTT. It codes for CSVDAGGNQPQHF. The full variable domain, with the rest looked up from reference TRBV29-1 and TRBJ1-5, is SAVISQKPSRDICQRGTSLTIQCQVDSQVTMMFWYRQQPGQSLTLIATANQGSEATYESGFVIDKFPISRPNLTFSTLTVSNMSPEDSSIYLCSVDAGGNQPQHFGDGTRLSIL.